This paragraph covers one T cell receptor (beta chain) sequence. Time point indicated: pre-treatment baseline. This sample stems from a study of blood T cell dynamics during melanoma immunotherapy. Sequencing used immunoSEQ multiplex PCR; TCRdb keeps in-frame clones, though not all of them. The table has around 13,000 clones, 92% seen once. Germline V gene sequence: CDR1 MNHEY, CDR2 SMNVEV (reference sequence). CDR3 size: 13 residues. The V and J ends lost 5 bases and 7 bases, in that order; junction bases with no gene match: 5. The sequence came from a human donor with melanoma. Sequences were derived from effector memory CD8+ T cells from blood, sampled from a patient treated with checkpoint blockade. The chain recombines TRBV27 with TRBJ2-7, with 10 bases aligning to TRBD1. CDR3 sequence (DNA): TGTGCCAGCAGTCGACAGGGGGCGCAAGAGCAGTACTTC. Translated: CASSRQGAQEQYF.